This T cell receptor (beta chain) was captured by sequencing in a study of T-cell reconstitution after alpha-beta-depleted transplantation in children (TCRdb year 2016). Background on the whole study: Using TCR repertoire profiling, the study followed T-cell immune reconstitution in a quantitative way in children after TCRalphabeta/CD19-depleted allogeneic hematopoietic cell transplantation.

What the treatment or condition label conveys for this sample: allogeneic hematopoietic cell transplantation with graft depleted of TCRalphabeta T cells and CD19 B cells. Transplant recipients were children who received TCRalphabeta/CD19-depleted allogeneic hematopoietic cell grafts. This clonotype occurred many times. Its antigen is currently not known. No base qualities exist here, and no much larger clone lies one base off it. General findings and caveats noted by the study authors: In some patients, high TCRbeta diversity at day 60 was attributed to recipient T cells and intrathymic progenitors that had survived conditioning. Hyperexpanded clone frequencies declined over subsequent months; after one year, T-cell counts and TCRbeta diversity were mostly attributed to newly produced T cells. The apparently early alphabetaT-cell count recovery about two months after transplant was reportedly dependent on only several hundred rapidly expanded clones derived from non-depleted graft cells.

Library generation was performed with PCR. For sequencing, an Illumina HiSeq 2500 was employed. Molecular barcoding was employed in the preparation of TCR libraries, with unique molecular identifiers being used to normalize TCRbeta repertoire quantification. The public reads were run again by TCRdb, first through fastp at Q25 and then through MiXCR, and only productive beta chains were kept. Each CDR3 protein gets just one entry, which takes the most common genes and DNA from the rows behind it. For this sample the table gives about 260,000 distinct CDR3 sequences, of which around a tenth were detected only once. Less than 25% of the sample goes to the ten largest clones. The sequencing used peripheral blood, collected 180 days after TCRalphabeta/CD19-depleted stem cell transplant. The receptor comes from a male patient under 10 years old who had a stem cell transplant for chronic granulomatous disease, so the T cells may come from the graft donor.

In nucleotides, the sequence is TGTGCCAGCAGTTTAGGACAGGGGGCTTTGAATCAGCCCCAGCATTTT. This codes for CASSLGQGALNQPQHF. Rearrangement joined TRBV12-3 or TRBV12-4 to TRBJ1-5; 10 middle bases align to TRBD1. V and J are trimmed by 1 base and 4 bases, and the gene matches miss 4 bases of the junction. Including the terminal cysteine and phenylalanine, the CDR3 comprises 16 residues. The read is trimmed to its CDR3 DNA, 48 bases read in frame from base 1.